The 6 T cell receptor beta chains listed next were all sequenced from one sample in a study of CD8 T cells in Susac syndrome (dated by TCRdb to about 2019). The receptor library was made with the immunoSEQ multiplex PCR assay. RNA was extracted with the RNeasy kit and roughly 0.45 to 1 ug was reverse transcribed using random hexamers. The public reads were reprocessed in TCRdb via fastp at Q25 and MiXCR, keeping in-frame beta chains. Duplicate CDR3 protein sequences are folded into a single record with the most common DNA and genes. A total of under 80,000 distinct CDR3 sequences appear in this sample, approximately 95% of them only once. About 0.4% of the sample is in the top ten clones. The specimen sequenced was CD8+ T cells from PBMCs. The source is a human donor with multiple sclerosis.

This CDR3 is CASSPGTESYEQYF. CDR3 sequence (DNA): TGTGCCAGCAGCCCCGGGACAGAGAGCTACGAGCAGTACTTC. The gene calls are TRBV13 and TRBJ2-7; 7 nucleotides match TRBD1. The CDR3 length is 14 residues. Losses at the gene ends were 5 bases for V and 3 bases for J; bases not matched to a gene: 7. The V gene's germline CDR1 is PRHDT and CDR2 FYEKMQ (reference sequence).

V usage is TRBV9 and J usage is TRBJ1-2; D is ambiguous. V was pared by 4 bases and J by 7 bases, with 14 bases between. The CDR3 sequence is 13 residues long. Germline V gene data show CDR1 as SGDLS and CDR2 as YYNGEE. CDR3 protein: CASSPPSVGGYTF. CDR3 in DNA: TGTGCCAGCAGCCCACCCTCGGTGGGTGGCTACACCTTC.

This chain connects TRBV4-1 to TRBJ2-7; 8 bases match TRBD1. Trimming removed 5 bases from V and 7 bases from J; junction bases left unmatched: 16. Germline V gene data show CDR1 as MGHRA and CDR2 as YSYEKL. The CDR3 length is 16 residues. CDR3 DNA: TGCGCCAGCAGCTTCCTATCCGTGGCAGGGGGCATGGAGCAGTACTTC. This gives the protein CASSFLSVAGGMEQYF.

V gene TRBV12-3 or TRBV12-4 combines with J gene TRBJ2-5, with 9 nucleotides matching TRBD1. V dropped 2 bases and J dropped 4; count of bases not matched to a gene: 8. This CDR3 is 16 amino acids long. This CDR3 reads CASSLWPGQGVETQYF. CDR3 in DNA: TGTGCCAGCAGTTTATGGCCGGGACAGGGAGTAGAGACCCAGTACTTC.

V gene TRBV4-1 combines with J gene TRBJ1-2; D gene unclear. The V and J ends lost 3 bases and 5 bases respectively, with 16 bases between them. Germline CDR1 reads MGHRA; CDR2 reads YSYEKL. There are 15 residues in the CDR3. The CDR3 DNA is TGCGCCAGCAGCCACTGGCCCCGGACCGTTTATGGCTACACCTTC. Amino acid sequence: CASSHWPRTVYGYTF.

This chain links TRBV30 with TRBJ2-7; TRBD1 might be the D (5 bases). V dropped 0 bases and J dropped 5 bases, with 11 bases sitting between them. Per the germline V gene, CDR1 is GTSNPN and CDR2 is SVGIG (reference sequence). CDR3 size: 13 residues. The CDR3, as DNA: TGTGCCTGGAGTGTAACCAGGGCCCACGAGCAGTACTTC. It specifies CAWSVTRAHEQYF.